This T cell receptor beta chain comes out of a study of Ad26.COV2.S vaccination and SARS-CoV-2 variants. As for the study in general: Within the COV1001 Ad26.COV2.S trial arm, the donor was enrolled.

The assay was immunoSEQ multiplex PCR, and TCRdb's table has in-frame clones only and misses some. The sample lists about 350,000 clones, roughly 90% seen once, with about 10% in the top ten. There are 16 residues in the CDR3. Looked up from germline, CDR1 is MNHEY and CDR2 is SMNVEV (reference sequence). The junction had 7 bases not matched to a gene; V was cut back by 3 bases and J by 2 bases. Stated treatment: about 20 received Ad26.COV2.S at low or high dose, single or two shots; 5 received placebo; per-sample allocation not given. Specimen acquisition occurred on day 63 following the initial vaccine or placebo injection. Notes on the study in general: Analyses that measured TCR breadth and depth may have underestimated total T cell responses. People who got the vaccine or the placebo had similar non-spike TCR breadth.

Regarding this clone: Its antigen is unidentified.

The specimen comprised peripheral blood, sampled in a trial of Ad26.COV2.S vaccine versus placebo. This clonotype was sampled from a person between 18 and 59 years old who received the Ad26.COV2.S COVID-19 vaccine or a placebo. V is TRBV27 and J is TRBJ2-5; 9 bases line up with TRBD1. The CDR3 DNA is TGTGCCAGCAGTTTGACCGGGACAGGGAGACAAGAGACCCAGTACTTC. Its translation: CASSLTGTGRQETQYF.